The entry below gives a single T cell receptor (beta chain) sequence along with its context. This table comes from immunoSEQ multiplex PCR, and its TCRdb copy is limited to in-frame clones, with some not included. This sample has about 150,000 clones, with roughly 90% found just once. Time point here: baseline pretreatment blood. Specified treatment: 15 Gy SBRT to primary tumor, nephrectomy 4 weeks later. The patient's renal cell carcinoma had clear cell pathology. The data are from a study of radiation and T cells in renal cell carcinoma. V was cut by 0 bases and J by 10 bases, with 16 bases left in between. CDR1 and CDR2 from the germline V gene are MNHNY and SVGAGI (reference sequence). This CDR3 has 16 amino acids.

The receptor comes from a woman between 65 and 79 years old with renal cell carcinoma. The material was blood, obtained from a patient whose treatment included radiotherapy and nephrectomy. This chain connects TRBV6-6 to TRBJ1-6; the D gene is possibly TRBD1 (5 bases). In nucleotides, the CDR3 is TGTGCCAGCAGTTACTCGAAAGGGGAACCTAACTCACCCCTCCACTTT. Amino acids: CASSYSKGEPNSPLHF.